This record looks at one T cell receptor (beta chain) sequence and its context. What it binds is unknown. The sample originates from a study of cytomegalovirus exposure and HLA in healthy donors. Germline CDR1 MDHEN, CDR2 SYDVKM. V shed 6 bases, J shed 2 bases, and the junction held 8 bases outside the gene matches. The CDR3 runs 15 residues. In the PCR, 60 Vbeta and 13 Jbeta primers were used. Profiling relied on immunoSEQ multiplex PCR, and the TCRdb table lists in-frame clones only, not all of them. The repertoire consists of over 100,000 clones, with about 79% occurring once and the leading ten covering 3%. Broader study findings: DRB1 had the most TCR associations and HLA-C the fewest, a later analysis found, with rates varying by HLA locus. The authors listed 150 to 200 TCR beta chains as cytomegalovirus-associated. Indistinguishable V segments, including TRBV6-2 and TRBV6-3, were excluded.

The sequenced sample consisted of PBMCs. The TCR sequence derives from a woman under 30 in good health and CMV-seropositive. The rearrangement uses TRBV28 and TRBJ1-1; 8 nucleotides match TRBD1. The CDR3 is CASRPGDRTNTEAFF. The CDR3 nucleotides are TGTGCCAGCAGACCCGGGGACAGGACTAACACTGAAGCTTTCTTT. The whole variable domain, remainder taken from reference TRBV28 and TRBJ1-1, is DVKVTQSSRYLVKRTGEKVFLECVQDMDHENMFWYRQDPGLGLRLIYFSYDVKMKEKGDIPEGYSVSREKKERFSLILESASTNQTSMYLCASRPGDRTNTEAFFGQGTRLTVV.